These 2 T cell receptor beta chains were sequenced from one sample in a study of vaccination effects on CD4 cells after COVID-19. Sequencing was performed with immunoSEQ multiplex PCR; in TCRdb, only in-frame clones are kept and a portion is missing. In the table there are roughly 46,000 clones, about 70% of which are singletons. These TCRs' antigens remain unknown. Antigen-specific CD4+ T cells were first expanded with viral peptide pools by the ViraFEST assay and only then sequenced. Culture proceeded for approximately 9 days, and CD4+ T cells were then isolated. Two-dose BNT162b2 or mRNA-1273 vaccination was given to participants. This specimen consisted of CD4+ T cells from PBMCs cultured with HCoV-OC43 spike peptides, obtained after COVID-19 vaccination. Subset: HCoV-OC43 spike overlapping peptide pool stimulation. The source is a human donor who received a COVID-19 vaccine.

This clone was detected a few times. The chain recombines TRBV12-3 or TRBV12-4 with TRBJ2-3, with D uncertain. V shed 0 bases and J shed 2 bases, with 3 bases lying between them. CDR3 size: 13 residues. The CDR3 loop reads CASSLALTDTQYF. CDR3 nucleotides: TGTGCCAGCAGTTTAGCCCTCACAGATACGCAGTATTTT.

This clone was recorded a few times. DNA for the CDR3: TGTGCCAGCAGCCAACCTCTAGCGTTACCCTACGAGCAGTACTTC. It encodes CASSQPLALPYEQYF. The gene calls are TRBV3-1 (or the pseudogene TRBV3-2) and TRBJ2-7; tentatively, D is TRBD2 (6 bases). V lost 2 bases to trimming and J lost 2 bases, with 13 bases between them. Germline values: CDR1 LGHDT, CDR2 YNNKEL (reference sequence). This CDR3 has 15 amino acids.